Following are 16 T cell receptor beta chains from one sample sequenced in a study of blood T cells in healthy people across ages. A second 7 to 11 cycle PCR used barcoded and J-beta primers. TCRdb analysed the 5' RACE reads with MiXCR anew, one entry per CDR3 protein. Among 700,000 or so distinct CDR3 sequences listed, 40% to 50% were seen once. Sequencing was performed on blood. The receptors shown here come from a man of 80 years or more in good health.

This clonotype was recorded a few times. This sequence joins TRBV9 and TRBJ1-4; 7 bases line up with TRBD1. CDR1 is SGDLS and CDR2 is YYNGEE in the germline V gene. After removal of 0 bases from V and 3 bases from J, the junction contained 2 bases not matched to a gene. The CDR3 has 15 residues. The CDR3 bases are TGTGCCAGCAGCGTAGAGGGACAGCCTAATGAAAAACTGTTTTTT. It specifies CASSVEGQPNEKLFF.

In its sample, this clonotype was seen once. This may come from a read error, since a much larger clone is one base off. This chain joins TRBV4-2 and TRBJ1-5; weak D call: TRBD1 (5 bases). Germline-derived CDR1 and CDR2 are LGHNA and YNFKEQ. The CDR3 runs 19 residues. The CDR3 loop reads CASSQKGPIRGYSNRPQHF. As DNA, the CDR3 is TGTGCCAGCAGCCAGAAAGGCCCCATTAGGGGTTATAGCAATCGGCCCCAGCATTTT.

This clonotype turned up a few times. The gene calls are TRBV6-2 or TRBV6-3 and TRBJ1-5, with D uncertain. The CDR3 length is 15 residues. Germline CDR1 reads MNHEY; CDR2 reads SVGEGT. Trimming pared 0 bases from V and 7 bases from J, leaving 13 bases between. CDR3 bases: TGTGCCAGCAGTTACTCGTCTGCGGGTTGGCAGCCCCAGCATTTT. It codes for CASSYSSAGWQPQHF.

V gene TRBV20-1 combines with J gene TRBJ2-5, with 12 bases that match TRBD2. J was trimmed by 5 bases and V by 3 bases; bases with no gene match: 19. CDR1 DFQATT and CDR2 SNEGSKA come from the germline V gene (reference sequence). The CDR3 loop spans 19 amino acids. Written as DNA, the CDR3 is TGCAGTGCTAGGGGTTTTAGGACTAGCGGGATCTCTTGGGGGGAGACCCAGTACTTC. Protein sequence: CSARGFRTSGISWGETQYF.

Concerning this clonotype: The junction differs from germline at one of its ends, possibly a read error. V usage is TRBV18 and J usage is TRBJ2-1, with 10 bases that match TRBD1. The CDR3 totals 14 residues. Germline V gives CDR1 KGHSH, CDR2 LQKENI. CDR3 in amino acids: CASSRDRGSDEQFF. The CDR3 DNA sequence: TGTGCCAGCTCACGGGACAGGGGTTCAGATGAGCAGTTCTTT. The full variable domain, with the rest looked up from reference TRBV18 and TRBJ2-1, is NAGVMQNPRHLVRRRGQEARLRCSPMKGHSHVYWYRQLPEEGLKFMVYLQKENIIDESGMPKERFSAEFPKEGPSILRIQQVVRGDSAAYFCASSRDRGSDEQFFGPGTRLTVL.

The V gene is TRBV7-2, the J gene TRBJ1-2, with 10 nucleotides matching TRBD1. V shed 1 base and J 5 bases; nucleotides not matched to a gene: 7. Germline-derived CDR1 and CDR2 are SGHTA and FQGNSA. The CDR3 contains 16 residues. The CDR3 nucleotides are TGTGCCAGCAGCTTAGGTGGACAGGGGGTTGTTTATGGCTACACCTTC. Its protein is CASSLGGQGVVYGYTF.

The genes are TRBV7-6 and TRBJ2-6; tentative D call: TRBD1 (5 bases). V lost 1 base to trimming and J lost 1 base, with 14 bases between them. Germline CDR1 and CDR2: SGHVS and FNYEAQ. The CDR3 is 18 residues long. CDR3 coding DNA: TGTGCCAGCAGCTTAGTGGGGCAGGGAAGGTCTGGGGCCAACGTCCTGACTTTC. Translation: CASSLVGQGRSGANVLTF.

The table lists this clonotype with many counts. The chain combines TRBV12-3 or TRBV12-4 with TRBJ2-5, with D unclear. Trimming stripped 1 base from V and 5 bases from J, with 8 bases between. The CDR3 length is 13 residues. The CDR3 region is CASSLVGMETQYF. The CDR3 region has the DNA TGTGCCAGCAGTTTAGTTGGGATGGAGACCCAGTACTTC.

The V call is TRBV18, the J call TRBJ2-7; D is ambiguous. CDR1 is KGHSH and CDR2 is LQKENI in the germline V gene. Trimming removed 3 bases from V and 3 bases from J, with 12 bases in between. The CDR3 has 14 amino acids. CDR3 protein: CASSPKNSYYEQYF. The CDR3 DNA sequence: TGTGCCAGCTCACCGAAGAACAGCTACTACGAGCAGTACTTC. The full variable domain, rest sourced from reference TRBV18 and TRBJ2-7, is NAGVMQNPRHLVRRRGQEARLRCSPMKGHSHVYWYRQLPEEGLKFMVYLQKENIIDESGMPKERFSAEFPKEGPSILRIQQVVRGDSAAYFCASSPKNSYYEQYFGPGTRLTVT.

Ten or more counts support this clonotype. The chain has TRBV29-1 and TRBJ2-5; D is undetermined. Germline CDR1 is SQVTM and CDR2 is ANQGSEA. CDR3 length equals 12 residues. V lost 3 bases and J lost 1, with 6 bases in between. CDR3 residues: CSVDRTQETQYF. DNA for the CDR3: TGCAGCGTTGACAGGACCCAAGAGACCCAGTACTTC.

This clonotype has a handful of counts. The J gene is TRBJ1-2, the V gene TRBV7-9; 7 bases agree with TRBD1. V lost 1 base, J lost 5 bases, and 7 bases stayed unmatched. The CDR3 loop spans 15 amino acids. CDR1 is SEHNR, CDR2 FQNEAQ, per germline (reference sequence). The CDR3 reads CASSLEETGHYGYTF. As DNA, the CDR3 is TGTGCCAGCAGCTTAGAGGAGACAGGGCATTATGGCTACACCTTC.

The chain joins TRBV20-1 to TRBJ2-3; D not resolved. The CDR3 has 13 amino acids. CDR1 is DFQATT, CDR2 SNEGSKA, per germline (reference sequence). V was trimmed by 6 bases and J by 0 bases, leaving 10 bases between them. The CDR3: CSANTGSTDTQYF. CDR3 nucleotides: TGCAGTGCCAATACGGGCAGCACAGATACGCAGTATTTT.

The V and J genes are TRBV20-1 and TRBJ2-1, with 10 nucleotides matching TRBD1. The CDR3 covers 15 residues. The junction had 8 bases not matched to a gene; V was cut back by 3 bases and J by 6 bases. The germline gives CDR1 DFQATT, CDR2 SNEGSKA (reference sequence). In nucleotides, the CDR3 is TGCAGTGCTAGGGGAGGACAGGGGGTATGCAATGAGCAGTTCTTC. This sequence encodes CSARGGQGVCNEQFF.

This rearrangement joins TRBV27 to TRBJ2-2; 7 bases are a match to TRBD2. J lost 3 bases, V lost 6 bases, and 4 bases had no gene match. The germline CDR1 and CDR2 sequences are MNHEY and SMNVEV (reference sequence). This CDR3 has 14 amino acids. CDR3 residues: CASRTGGYTGELFF. The CDR3 DNA reads TGTGCCAGCAGGACGGGGGGTTACACCGGGGAGCTGTTTTTT.

V usage is TRBV25-1 and J usage is TRBJ1-6; 7 bases fit TRBD1. Germline V gives CDR1 MGHDK, CDR2 SYGVNS. J gave up 6 bases and V 3 bases, and 8 bases lay outside the gene matches. CDR3 size: 16 residues. CDR3 amino acids: CASSDYRGRGNSPLHF. DNA for the CDR3: TGTGCCAGCAGTGACTACAGGGGAAGGGGTAATTCACCCCTCCACTTT. Combining the CDR3 with reference TRBV25-1 and TRBJ1-6 gives the whole variable domain EADIYQTPRYLVIGTGKKITLECSQTMGHDKMYWYQQDPGMELHLIHYSYGVNSTEKGDLSSESTVSRIRTEHFPLTLESARPSHTSQYLCASSDYRGRGNSPLHFGNGTRLTVT.

V is TRBV7-8 and J is TRBJ2-3; 7 nucleotides align to TRBD1. This CDR3 is built from 18 residues. From germline, CDR1 is SGHVS and CDR2 FQNEAQ. With 1 base clipped from V and 1 base from J, the junction kept 11 bases outside the gene matches. CDR3: CASSLDLVGDRRTDTQYF. Here the CDR3 DNA reads TGTGCCAGCAGCTTAGATTTGGTAGGGGACAGACGCACAGATACGCAGTATTTT.